A selection of T cell receptor beta chains follows, all from one sample in a study of T cells in Graves' hyperthyroidism and ophthalmopathy. Via MiXCR, TCRdb re-called the multiplex PCR reads, giving one row per CDR3 protein. In the table there are a few hundred thousand distinct CDR3 sequences, 15% to 19% of which are singletons. The sequencing sample was made of blood. These receptors originate from a woman aged 30 to 39 with Graves' hyperthyroidism. The CDR3 runs from the conserved cysteine through the conserved F or W. The D gene is left open where the match is weak. Not all rows give a size; the values are once, few, many and, for expanded clones, a class.

TRBJ2-1 | many | . | TRBV7-2 | CASSGGSSWQFF | TGTGCCAGCAGCGGGGGGTCTTCATGGCAGTTCTTC
TRBJ1-1 | few | . | TRBV14 | CASSQQQGFTEAFF | TGTGCCAGCAGCCAACAACAGGGATTCACTGAAGCTTTCTTT
TRBJ2-7 | many | . | TRBV28 | CASSLFGGSYEQYF | TGTGCCAGCAGTTTATTCGGGGGATCCTACGAGCAGTACTTC
TRBJ2-7 | many | . | TRBV3-1 | CASSQEESYRVYEQYF | TGTGCCAGCAGCCAAGAGGAAAGTTACAGGGTCTACGAGCAGTACTTC
TRBJ2-3 | . | TRBD1 | TRBV4-2 | CASSGDRVQGSTQYF | TGTGCCAGCAGCGGGGATAGGGTACAGGGGAGTACGCAGTATTTT
TRBJ1-1 | . | . | TRBV5-5 | CASSLGESLATEAFF | TGTGCCAGCAGCTTGGGTGAGAGCCTGGCCACTGAAGCTTTCTTT
TRBJ2-1 | many | TRBD1 | TRBV7-9 | CASSFDRAAMSEQFF | TGTGCCAGCAGCTTCGACAGGGCGGCGATGAGTGAGCAGTTCTTC
TRBJ1-1 | many | . | TRBV27 | CASSSPVADEGNTEAFF | TGTGCCAGCAGTTCTCCGGTCGCAGATGAAGGGAACACTGAAGCTTTCTTT
TRBJ1-2 | many | TRBD1 | TRBV20-1 | CSATVGQGNYGYTF | TGCAGTGCTACCGTTGGACAGGGCAACTATGGCTACACCTTC
TRBJ1-2 | few | . | TRBV7-2 | CASSFSRGGYGYTF | TGTGCCAGCAGCTTTTCCAGGGGAGGCTATGGCTACACCTTC
TRBJ2-3 | few | . | TRBV10-3 | CAIKDPSTDTQYF | TGTGCCATCAAGGACCCTAGCACAGATACGCAGTATTTT
TRBJ2-7 | many | . | TRBV20-1 | CSAPRNYEQYF | TGCAGTGCCCCTAGGAACTACGAGCAGTACTTC
TRBJ2-4 | . | TRBD2 | TRBV10-1 | CASNGTSQGAKNIQYF | TGCGCCAGCAACGGGACTAGCCAAGGAGCCAAAAACATTCAGTACTTC
TRBJ2-1 | many | . | TRBV27 | CASSLSGNSIGYNEQFF | TGTGCCAGCAGTTTATCCGGAAACTCAATCGGGTACAATGAGCAGTTCTTC
TRBJ2-2 | few | . | TRBV6-1 | CASSYIGGPGELFF | TGTGCCAGCAGTTATATTGGAGGGCCCGGGGAGCTGTTTTTT
TRBJ1-2 | . | . | TRBV6-1 | CASIGQPYGYTF | TGTGCCAGCATTGGGCAGCCCTATGGCTACACCTTC
TRBJ2-3 | . | . | TRBV3-1 | CASSQDPDTDTQYF | TGTGCCAGCAGCCAAGATCCGGACACAGATACGCAGTATTTT
TRBJ2-3 | many | . | TRBV27 | CASNPAGSTDTQYF | TGTGCCAGCAACCCTGCAGGTAGCACAGATACGCAGTATTTT
TRBJ2-3 | many | . | TRBV3-1 | CASSQLNSHTQYF | TGTGCCAGCAGCCAACTTAACTCGCATACGCAGTATTTT
TRBJ2-7 | many | . | TRBV7-2 | CASSSIGYEQYF | TGTGCCAGCAGCTCCATCGGCTACGAGCAGTACTTC
TRBJ2-1 | few | TRBD2 | TRBV5-1 | CASSLMASGHRTPYNEQFF | TGCGCCAGCAGCTTGATGGCTAGCGGCCACCGAACCCCCTACAATGAGCAGTTCTTC
TRBJ2-5 | many | TRBD1 | TRBV29-1 | CSMGQGRQETQYF | TGCAGCATGGGACAGGGGCGACAAGAGACCCAGTACTTC
TRBJ2-1 | . | . | TRBV19 | CASSPQGVKLYNEQFF | TGTGCCAGTAGTCCCCAAGGGGTGAAGCTCTACAATGAGCAGTTCTTC
TRBJ2-2 | . | TRBD2 | TRBV7-9 | CASSSVGGRFGGELFF | TGTGCCAGCAGCTCCGTCGGCGGGAGATTCGGCGGGGAGCTGTTTTTT
TRBJ1-1 | . | . | TRBV5-1 | CASSLVAVDTEAFF | TGCGCCAGCAGCTTGGTGGCAGTTGACACTGAAGCTTTCTTT
TRBJ2-7 | many | . | TRBV7-8 | CASSPQEGSLSYEQYF | TGTGCCAGCAGCCCCCAGGAGGGCAGCCTAAGCTACGAGCAGTACTTC
TRBJ2-6 | many | . | TRBV7-3 | CASSLTGGGFSGANVLTF | TGTGCCAGCAGCTTAACGGGGGGCGGGTTCTCTGGGGCCAACGTCCTGACTTTC
TRBJ1-4 | many | . | TRBV5-5 | CASSLKAPTNEKLFF | TGTGCCAGCAGCTTGAAAGCTCCAACTAATGAAAAACTGTTTTTT
TRBJ2-5 | few | TRBD2 | TRBV29-1 | CSVEEGLAGGQSKETQYF | TGCAGCGTTGAAGAGGGGCTAGCGGGAGGTCAGTCTAAAGAGACCCAGTACTTC
TRBJ2-3 | . | TRBD2 | TRBV6-1 | CASSYGLAGGPADTQYF | TGTGCCAGCAGTTATGGCCTAGCGGGAGGGCCGGCAGATACGCAGTATTTT
TRBJ1-2 | . | TRBD1 | TRBV29-1 | CSAPTGEYGYTF | TGCAGCGCACCGACAGGGGAGTATGGCTACACCTTC
TRBJ2-7 | . | . | TRBV10-2 | CASGGPDRQPPYEQYF | TGCGCCAGCGGAGGTCCGGACCGTCAACCCCCCTACGAGCAGTACTTC
TRBJ2-3 | few | TRBD1 | TRBV30 | CASGQGPGTQYF | TGTGCCTCGGGACAGGGGCCAGGTACGCAGTATTTT
TRBJ2-7 | few | . | TRBV5-6 | CASSFRGLSYEQYF | TGTGCCAGCAGCTTCAGGGGATTATCCTACGAGCAGTACTTC
TRBJ2-7 | . | . | TRBV27 | CASSLSGTVYNEQYF | TGTGCCAGCAGTTTATCTGGGACGGTATACAATGAGCAGTACTTC
TRBJ2-1 | many | TRBD2 | TRBV2 | CASSEVRREVYNEQFF | TGTGCCAGCAGTGAGGTTCGGCGGGAGGTCTACAATGAGCAGTTCTTC
TRBJ1-1 | many | TRBD1 | TRBV5-1 | CASSLYRGGNTEAFF | TGCGCCAGCAGCTTATACAGGGGCGGGAACACTGAAGCTTTCTTT
TRBJ2-7 | many | . | TRBV20-1 | CSASWGQTYEQYF | TGCAGTGCCTCCTGGGGACAAACCTACGAGCAGTACTTC
TRBJ2-4 | . | . | TRBV4-1 | CASSQVEWSSTAAKNIQYF | TGCGCCAGCAGCCAAGTCGAGTGGTCTTCTACGGCGGCCAAAAACATTCAGTACTTC
TRBJ2-1 | few | TRBD2 | TRBV7-3 | CASGAGGPSEQFF | TGTGCCAGCGGGGCGGGAGGGCCGTCTGAGCAGTTCTTC